The 24 T cell receptor beta chains below come from one sample, sequenced in a study of blood T cell repertoires in COVID-19. Profiled with immunoSEQ multiplex PCR; TCRdb holds only in-frame clones, not every one. The sample includes approximately 65,000 clones, 70% to 80% of them seen just once. The material sequenced was peripheral blood. The receptors shown here come from a man aged 60 to 69 with acute or convalescent COVID-19.

The chain uses TRBV14 and TRBJ1-6; 8 bases line up with TRBD1. Germline values: CDR1 SGHDN, CDR2 FVKESK. V was clipped by 7 bases and J by 10 bases; unmatched bases: 12. The CDR3 covers 15 residues. CDR3 loop: CASTPTGTGSSPLHF. CDR3 nucleotides: TGTGCCAGCACACCCACGGGGACAGGATCCTCACCCCTCCACTTT.

This clone was detected once. The V and J genes are TRBV28 and TRBJ2-1, with 9 bases aligning to TRBD2. Trimming took 4 bases from V and 6 from J; bases not matched to a gene: 13. Germline CDR1 MDHEN, CDR2 SYDVKM. The CDR3 spans 17 residues. Here the CDR3 DNA reads TGTGCCAGCAGTTCCAATCGCGCGGGAGGGCCTCCCAATGAGCAGTTCTTC. Translating gives CASSSNRAGGPPNEQFF. The full variable domain, rest sourced from reference TRBV28 and TRBJ2-1, is DVKVTQSSRYLVKRTGEKVFLECVQDMDHENMFWYRQDPGLGLRLIYFSYDVKMKEKGDIPEGYSVSREKKERFSLILESASTNQTSMYLCASSSNRAGGPPNEQFFGPGTRLTVL.

This clone has more than one count but fewer than ten. The chain couples TRBV18 to TRBJ1-6; tentative D call: TRBD1 (6 bases). This CDR3 is 13 amino acids long. Germline CDR1 and CDR2: KGHSH and LQKENI. Trimming pared 2 bases from V and 7 bases from J, leaving 6 bases between. Written as DNA, the CDR3 is TGTGCCAGCTCACCAGGGGGCAATTCACCCCTCCACTTT. It encodes CASSPGGNSPLHF.

The chain carries TRBV10-2 and TRBJ1-6; 8 bases fit TRBD1. V shed 6 bases, J shed 13 bases, and the junction held 11 bases outside the gene matches. Germline values: CDR1 WSHSY, CDR2 SAAADI. This CDR3 has 14 residues. CDR3 DNA sequence: TGCGCCAGCAGCCCCCAGGGGGCGATATCCCCCCTCCACTTT. Translated: CASSPQGAISPLHF.

The V gene is TRBV7-2, the J gene TRBJ2-7, with TRBD2 as a possible D gene (5 bases). The germline V gene has CDR1 SGHTA and CDR2 FQGNSA. CDR3 length: 13 amino acids. V was trimmed by 5 bases and J by 4 bases, leaving 12 bases between them. CDR3 nucleotides: TGTGCCAGCAGCACGGGATCGATATACGAGCAGTACTTC. Its protein is CASSTGSIYEQYF.

This clone is medium-sized within its sample. The rearrangement uses TRBV19 and TRBJ2-1; weak D call: TRBD1 (5 bases). From germline, CDR1 is LNHDA and CDR2 SQIVND (reference sequence). The germline V and J ends were trimmed by 7 bases and 8 bases, with 15 bases remaining between them. This CDR3 has 13 residues. DNA of the CDR3: TGTGCCAGTAATCAGTACAGGTTCGATGAGCAGTTCTTC. Residues: CASNQYRFDEQFF.

The chain has TRBV2 and TRBJ2-3; 10 bases map to TRBD1. The trim removed 6 bases at V and 3 bases at J, leaving 3 bases unmatched. The CDR3 is 14 amino acids. The germline gives CDR1 SNHLY, CDR2 FYNNEI. The CDR3 is CASRDRGNTDTQYF. The CDR3 DNA reads as TGTGCCAGCAGGGACAGGGGGAATACAGATACGCAGTATTTT. Complete variable domain (other parts from reference TRBV2 and TRBJ2-3): EPEVTQTPSHQVTQMGQEVILRCVPISNHLYFYWYRQILGQKVEFLVSFYNNEISEKSEIFDDQFSVERPDGSNFTLKIRSTKLEDSAMYFCASRDRGNTDTQYFGPGTRLTVL.

Only one count was recorded for this clone. This chain connects TRBV7-2 to TRBJ1-1; 10 bases agree with TRBD1. V trimming: 5 bases; J trimming: 5 bases; junction bases outside the gene matches: 8. Germline-derived CDR1 and CDR2 are SGHTA and FQGNSA. The CDR3 is 15 residues long. The CDR3 DNA is TGTGCCAGCAGCCCACGACAGGGGGCTGGAACTGAAGCTTTCTTT. Its protein product is CASSPRQGAGTEAFF.

This clone was found a few times. V gene TRBV24-1 combines with J gene TRBJ2-2, with 8 bases that match TRBD2. J gave up 0 bases and V 6 bases, and 2 bases lay outside the gene matches. CDR1 KGHDR and CDR2 SFDVKD come from the germline V gene. This CDR3 has 15 amino acids. This CDR3 reads CATSLGRANTGELFF. The CDR3 region has the DNA TGTGCCACCAGTCTCGGGAGGGCGAACACCGGGGAGCTGTTTTTT.

The chain joins TRBV7-9 to TRBJ1-3; D ambiguous. Germline CDR1 is SEHNR and CDR2 is FQNEAQ (reference sequence). The CDR3 has 13 amino acids. The germline V and J ends were trimmed by 1 base and 2 bases, with 3 bases remaining between them. The CDR3: CASSLEPGNTIYF. In DNA form, the CDR3 reads TGTGCCAGCAGCTTAGAGCCTGGAAACACCATATATTTT.

This chain connects TRBV6-1 to TRBJ2-2; D possibly corresponds to TRBD2 (5 bases). Germline-derived CDR1 and CDR2 are MNHNS and SASEGT. CDR3 length: 16 amino acids. V shed 1 base and J shed 5 bases, with 14 bases lying between them. The CDR3 here is CASSEEVAGFTGELFF. CDR3 DNA: TGTGCCAGCAGTGAAGAGGTGGCGGGTTTTACCGGGGAGCTGTTTTTT.

This clone was seen just once. This sequence joins TRBV6-6 and TRBJ1-1; D not certain. The CDR3 spans 13 residues. Per germline, CDR1 MNHNY and CDR2 SVGAGI (reference sequence). Trimming stripped 6 bases from V and 3 bases from J, with 11 bases between. Here the CDR3 DNA reads TGTGCCAGCAGGAGGAACGGGGACACTGAAGCTTTCTTT. Translation gives CASRRNGDTEAFF.

This chain uses TRBV19 with TRBJ1-6, with 7 bases fitting TRBD1. J lost 11 bases, V lost 6 bases, and 13 bases had no gene match. CDR1 is LNHDA and CDR2 is SQIVND in the germline V gene (reference sequence). The CDR3 contains 15 residues. This CDR3 is CASRIKQGLSTPLHF. In DNA, the CDR3 is TGTGCCAGTAGAATCAAACAGGGGCTGAGTACACCCCTCCACTTT.

This rearrangement joins TRBV3-1 (or the pseudogene TRBV3-2) to TRBJ2-7, with 8 bases fitting TRBD2. The CDR3 spans 18 residues. Per the germline V gene, CDR1 is LGHDT and CDR2 is YNNKEL (reference sequence). Trimming took 0 bases from V and 1 from J; bases not matched to a gene: 11. CDR3: CASSQELGREGISYEQYF. CDR3 in DNA: TGTGCCAGCAGCCAAGAATTGGGACGGGAGGGCATATCCTACGAGCAGTACTTC.

The chain recombines TRBV2 with TRBJ1-6; perhaps TRBD1 as D (6 bases). The CDR3 covers 15 residues. V dropped 3 bases and J dropped 6 bases, with 12 bases sitting between them. From germline, CDR1 is SNHLY and CDR2 FYNNEI. In DNA form, the CDR3 reads TGTGCCAGCAGTGATCAGGGGCTGCTTAATTCACCCCTCCACTTT. This translates into CASSDQGLLNSPLHF.

The chain carries TRBV24-1 and TRBJ2-2; maybe TRBD2 (6 bases). Trimming took 3 bases from V and 0 from J, leaving 13 bases between them. CDR3 length: 17 amino acids. Germline lookup yields CDR1 KGHDR and CDR2 SFDVKD. CDR3 amino acids: CATSDPASGANTGELFF. DNA for the CDR3: TGTGCCACCAGTGATCCGGCGTCGGGGGCGAACACCGGGGAGCTGTTTTTT.

The rearrangement joins TRBV6-5 to TRBJ2-7; D gene unclear. This CDR3 has 15 residues. V lost 4 bases to trimming and J lost 0 bases, with 13 bases between them. CDR1 and CDR2 from the germline V gene are MNHEY and SVGAGI. In nucleotides, the CDR3 is TGTGCCAGCAGTTTAGCAACGGAAAGCTCCTACGAGCAGTACTTC. Protein: CASSLATESSYEQYF.

The rearrangement links TRBV29-1 to TRBJ1-4; no firm D call. This CDR3 is 14 amino acids long. V dropped 4 bases and J dropped 7 bases, with 16 bases sitting between them. Germline CDR1 and CDR2: SQVTM and ANQGSEA. The CDR3 protein is CSVGREHRPEKLFF. CDR3 sequence (DNA): TGCAGCGTTGGCCGGGAACACCGGCCTGAAAAACTGTTTTTT.

The genes are TRBV5-3 and TRBJ1-2; no clear D. TRBV5-3 is noted as an ORF with a role that remains uncertain. The CDR3 contains 14 residues. Trimming removed 4 bases from V and 4 bases from J, with 14 bases in between. CDR3 DNA sequence: TGTGCCAGAAGCCTTCCCGGGGAAGCCTATGGCTACACCTTC. This translates into CARSLPGEAYGYTF.

The chain joins TRBV11-2 to TRBJ2-1, with D possibly matching TRBD1 (5 bases). Trimming left V 2 bases short and J 3 bases short, with 8 bases between. The germline V gene encodes CDR1 SGHAT and CDR2 FQNNGV. The CDR3 runs 14 residues. The CDR3 sequence: CASSLTGFYNEQFF. The CDR3 DNA reads as TGTGCCAGCAGCTTAACAGGTTTCTACAATGAGCAGTTCTTC.

The chain couples TRBV5-1 to TRBJ1-2; perhaps TRBD1 as D (5 bases). CDR1 SGHRS and CDR2 YFSETQ come from the germline V gene. Between the trimmed V and J ends, which lost 0 bases and 2 bases, there was a span of 5 bases. The CDR3 is 13 amino acids. The CDR3 region has the DNA TGCGCCAGCAGCTTGGACAGGAACTATGGCTACACCTTC. Its protein is CASSLDRNYGYTF.

The rearrangement uses TRBV6-5 and TRBJ1-1; 7 nucleotides agree with TRBD1. CDR1 is MNHEY and CDR2 is SVGAGI in the germline V gene. This CDR3 has 13 amino acids. The ends lost 0 bases at V and 8 bases at J; junction bases unmatched: 3. CDR3 in amino acids: CASSYSNRGEAFF. DNA of the CDR3: TGTGCCAGCAGTTACTCCAACAGGGGAGAAGCTTTCTTT.

The J gene is TRBJ2-6, the V gene TRBV19; 8 positions match TRBD1. CDR1 LNHDA and CDR2 SQIVND come from the germline V gene (reference sequence). J gave up 4 bases and V 5 bases, and 7 bases lay outside the gene matches. This CDR3 spans 16 amino acids. CDR3 in DNA: TGTGCCAGTAGTCCTCCAGGGGGCACGGGGGCCAACGTCCTGACTTTC. It specifies CASSPPGGTGANVLTF.

This clone was picked up a small number of times. This chain joins TRBV27 and TRBJ2-1; a possible D gene is TRBD1 (6 bases). This CDR3 spans 13 amino acids. Trimming removed 5 bases from V and 3 bases from J, with 8 bases in between. CDR1 and CDR2 (germline): MNHEY, SMNVEV (reference sequence). DNA for the CDR3: TGTGCCAGCAGTGTACAGGGCTACAATGAGCAGTTCTTC. It encodes CASSVQGYNEQFF.